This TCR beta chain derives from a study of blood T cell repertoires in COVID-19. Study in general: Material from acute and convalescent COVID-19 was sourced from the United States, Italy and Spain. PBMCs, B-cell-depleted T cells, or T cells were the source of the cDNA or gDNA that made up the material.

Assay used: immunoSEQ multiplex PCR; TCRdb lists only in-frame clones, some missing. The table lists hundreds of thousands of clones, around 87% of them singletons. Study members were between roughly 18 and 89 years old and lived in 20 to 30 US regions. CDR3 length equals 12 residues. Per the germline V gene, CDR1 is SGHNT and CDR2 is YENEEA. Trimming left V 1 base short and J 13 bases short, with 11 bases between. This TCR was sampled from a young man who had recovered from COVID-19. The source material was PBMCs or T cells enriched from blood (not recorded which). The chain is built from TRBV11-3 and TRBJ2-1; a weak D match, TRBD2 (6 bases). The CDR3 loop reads CASSLGGGVQFF. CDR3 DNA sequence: TGTGCCAGCAGCTTAGGTGGAGGGGTTCAGTTCTTC.